Listed below are T cell receptor beta chains from one sample, sequenced in a study of cytomegalovirus exposure and HLA in healthy donors. Only in-frame clones appear in the TCRdb table, and some are missing; sequencing was by immunoSEQ multiplex PCR. The table includes some 180,000 clones, 76% detected once. Sequencing was carried out using PBMCs. These receptors were collected from a woman in her twenties or thirties in good health and CMV-seropositive. The CDR3 runs from the conserved cysteine through the conserved F or W. Each record gives: D gene, V gene, J gene, clone size, CDR3 DNA, CDR3 protein. D genes are given only for firm matches. Clone size, where shown, is once, few, many, or a class for clones that have expanded.

d_call: -
v_call: TRBV28
j_call: TRBJ2-7
clone_size: -
cdr3_nt: TGTGCCAGCAGTTTAAGCGGCTACGAGCAGTACTTC
cdr3_aa: CASSLSGYEQYF

d_call: TRBD2
v_call: TRBV11-2
j_call: TRBJ2-2
clone_size: -
cdr3_nt: TGTGCCAGCAGCCTTAGCGGGGGACAGAACACCGGGGAGCTGTTTTTT
cdr3_aa: CASSLSGGQNTGELFF

d_call: TRBD1
v_call: TRBV7-2
j_call: TRBJ1-4
clone_size: once
cdr3_nt: TGTGCCAGCAGCTTTACCGGACAGGAGCGTGAAAAACTGTTTTTT
cdr3_aa: CASSFTGQEREKLFF

d_call: -
v_call: TRBV19
j_call: TRBJ1-2
clone_size: once
cdr3_nt: TGTGCCAGCAACAGGGAAAAGAGCTATGGCTACACCTTC
cdr3_aa: CASNREKSYGYTF

d_call: -
v_call: TRBV6-4
j_call: TRBJ2-7
clone_size: -
cdr3_nt: TGTGCCAGCAGTGAAATGTGGCAGACCTACGAGCAGTACTTC
cdr3_aa: CASSEMWQTYEQYF

d_call: TRBD2
v_call: TRBV6-6
j_call: TRBJ2-3
clone_size: -
cdr3_nt: TGTGCCAGCAGTTACCCCGGACTAGCGGGGGGGGATACGCAGTATTTT
cdr3_aa: CASSYPGLAGGDTQYF

d_call: TRBD1
v_call: TRBV6-4
j_call: TRBJ1-2
clone_size: -
cdr3_nt: TGTGCCAGCAGCAGGACAGGGAGCTATGGCTACACCTTC
cdr3_aa: CASSRTGSYGYTF

d_call: TRBD1
v_call: TRBV28
j_call: TRBJ2-4
clone_size: -
cdr3_nt: TGTGCCAGCAGTTTCCGACAGGGGGCTGGAGCCAAAAACATTCAGTACTTC
cdr3_aa: CASSFRQGAGAKNIQYF

d_call: TRBD2
v_call: TRBV7-9
j_call: TRBJ2-7
clone_size: -
cdr3_nt: TGTGCCAGCAGCTTAGTAGCGGGGGCTTCCTACGAGCAGTACTTC
cdr3_aa: CASSLVAGASYEQYF

d_call: TRBD1
v_call: TRBV27
j_call: TRBJ1-6
clone_size: -
cdr3_nt: TGTGCCAGCAGTTCCACGGCAACCACAGGGGTGGGTTCACCCCTCCACTTT
cdr3_aa: CASSSTATTGVGSPLHF

d_call: TRBD2
v_call: TRBV28
j_call: TRBJ2-1
clone_size: few
cdr3_nt: TGTGCCAGCAGTACCGACGGACTAGAATCCTACAATGAGCAGTTCTTC
cdr3_aa: CASSTDGLESYNEQFF

d_call: -
v_call: TRBV19
j_call: TRBJ1-1
clone_size: once
cdr3_nt: TGTGCCAGTAGTATATCCAGCGCGGGTAACACTGAAGCTTTCTTT
cdr3_aa: CASSISSAGNTEAFF

d_call: -
v_call: TRBV7-2
j_call: TRBJ1-1
clone_size: once
cdr3_nt: TGTGCCAGCAGCCAACAGCTGGCGACTGAAGCTTTCTTT
cdr3_aa: CASSQQLATEAFF

d_call: TRBD1
v_call: TRBV6-5
j_call: TRBJ2-3
clone_size: -
cdr3_nt: TGTGCCAGCAGTAAACAGGGGGCGAATACGCAGTATTTT
cdr3_aa: CASSKQGANTQYF

d_call: -
v_call: TRBV7-7
j_call: TRBJ2-1
clone_size: few
cdr3_nt: TGTGCCAGCAGCCCCGACATTTATTCCTACAATGAGCAGTTCTTC
cdr3_aa: CASSPDIYSYNEQFF

d_call: -
v_call: TRBV19
j_call: TRBJ1-2
clone_size: -
cdr3_nt: TGTGCCAGTAGTATAGACTTTGACAACAACTATGGCTACACCTTC
cdr3_aa: CASSIDFDNNYGYTF

d_call: TRBD2
v_call: TRBV2
j_call: TRBJ2-4
clone_size: -
cdr3_nt: TGTGCCAGCAGTGAAGCGCTTCGGGCTAGCGGGGGAAACAGTCAGTACTTC
cdr3_aa: CASSEALRASGGNSQYF

d_call: -
v_call: TRBV27
j_call: TRBJ1-2
clone_size: -
cdr3_nt: TGTGCCAGCAGTTTGTCGCCCCAGGCAAGTAACTATGGCTACACCTTC
cdr3_aa: CASSLSPQASNYGYTF

d_call: -
v_call: TRBV18
j_call: TRBJ1-4
clone_size: few
cdr3_nt: TGTGCCAGCTCTTTAAATCGCCTGGGGAGGGCAACTAATGAAAAACTGTTTTTT
cdr3_aa: CASSLNRLGRATNEKLFF

d_call: TRBD2
v_call: TRBV10-1
j_call: TRBJ2-1
clone_size: -
cdr3_nt: TGCGCCAGCAGTCACGGCGGGGCGGGGGAAGCCTACAATGAGCAGTTCTTC
cdr3_aa: CASSHGGAGEAYNEQFF

d_call: TRBD1
v_call: TRBV9
j_call: TRBJ1-2
clone_size: -
cdr3_nt: TGTGCCAGCAGCATCCCGACGGGGACAGGGAACAATATCTATGGCTACACCTTC
cdr3_aa: CASSIPTGTGNNIYGYTF

d_call: TRBD1
v_call: TRBV4-1
j_call: TRBJ2-7
clone_size: -
cdr3_nt: TGCGCCAGCAGCCAGACAGGGGTCACCTACGAGCAGTACTTC
cdr3_aa: CASSQTGVTYEQYF